Following are 29 T cell receptor beta chains from one sample sequenced in a study of blood T cells in healthy people across ages. Combining a sample-barcoded 5' primer with a J-beta primer mix, a second PCR ran for about 7 to 12 cycles. TCRdb re-analysed the 5' RACE reads in MiXCR, keeping a single row per CDR3 protein. This sample carries more than 700,000 distinct CDR3 sequences, about 55% of them seen once, and the ten largest clones take around 40%. Sequenced material: blood. The source of these receptors is an elderly man in good health.

The V and J genes are TRBV11-1 and TRBJ1-4; 8 nucleotides agree with TRBD1. The V and J ends lost 5 bases and 0 bases, in that order; junction bases with no gene match: 23. The CDR3 sequence is 22 residues long. Germline V gene sequence: CDR1 SGHAT, CDR2 FQDESV (reference sequence). This CDR3 is CASSRTTGAFSPTAATNEKLFF. The CDR3, as DNA: TGTGCCAGCAGCAGAACGACAGGGGCCTTTTCCCCTACCGCTGCAACTAATGAAAAACTGTTTTTT.

This clonotype was detected a few times. The genes are TRBV27 and TRBJ2-7, with TRBD2 identical over 8 bases. The CDR3 covers 12 residues. V lost 3 bases, J lost 9 bases, and 4 bases stayed unmatched. CDR1 and CDR2 from the germline V gene are MNHEY and SMNVEV (reference sequence). The CDR3: CASSFAGGGQYF. DNA of the CDR3: TGTGCCAGCAGTTTCGCGGGAGGCGGGCAGTACTTC.

This clonotype has only one observation. V is TRBV7-2 and J is TRBJ2-7; D call uncertain. Trimming stripped 5 bases from V and 7 bases from J, with 18 bases between. CDR3 length equals 14 residues. Germline V CDR1 and CDR2: SGHTA, FQGNSA. CDR3 sequence: CASSPAGSWNEQYF. CDR3 coding DNA: TGTGCCAGCAGCCCCGCCGGGTCCTGGAATGAGCAGTACTTC.

V usage is TRBV2 and J usage is TRBJ2-3, with 10 bases that match TRBD2. Looked up from germline, CDR1 is SNHLY and CDR2 is FYNNEI. The V gene end was trimmed by 8 bases and the J gene end by 14 bases; junction bases not matched to a gene: 25. This CDR3 region has 17 residues. CDR3 sequence (DNA): TGTGCCAGCTCTCTGAGGCAGCGGGAGGGCTCTGGCAGATACGCGTATTTT. Its translation is CASSLRQREGSGRYAYF.

V usage is TRBV5-1 and J usage is TRBJ2-2; no clear D. V gave up 5 bases and J gave up 0 bases, with 11 bases separating them. The V gene's germline CDR1 is SGHRS and CDR2 YFSETQ. This CDR3 region has 15 residues. Written as DNA, the CDR3 is TGCGCCAGCAGGCAAGCTCAGACGAACACCGGGGAGCTGTTTTTT. Translated, it gives CASRQAQTNTGELFF.

V gene TRBV11-2 combines with J gene TRBJ1-3; D is ambiguous. V lost 1 base and J 0 bases, leaving 4 bases between the germline ends. This CDR3 has 14 amino acids. CDR1 is SGHAT and CDR2 is FQNNGV in the germline V gene. The CDR3 region is CASSLAYSGNTIYF. CDR3 in DNA: TGTGCCAGCAGCTTAGCCTACTCTGGAAACACCATATATTTT.

This clonotype appeared a few times. The genes are TRBV15 and TRBJ2-1, with 11 nucleotides matching TRBD2. Germline V CDR1 and CDR2: LNHNV, YYDKDF (reference sequence). This CDR3 spans 17 amino acids. The ends lost 0 bases at V and 7 bases at J; junction bases unmatched: 8. CDR3 amino acids: CATSRDGTSGSGNEQFF. The CDR3 nucleotides are TGTGCCACCAGCAGAGATGGTACTAGCGGGAGTGGAAATGAGCAGTTCTTC.

V usage is TRBV2 and J usage is TRBJ2-1; 7 bases map to TRBD1. Germline-derived CDR1 and CDR2 are SNHLY and FYNNEI. This CDR3 region has 11 residues. The ends lost 7 bases at V and 13 bases at J; junction bases unmatched: 7. The CDR3: CASTEDRSQFF. The CDR3 nucleotides are TGTGCCAGCACCGAGGACAGGTCACAGTTCTTC.

Only a few counts were recorded for this clonotype. V gene TRBV6-2 or TRBV6-3 combines with J gene TRBJ2-7; no clear D gene. This CDR3 comprises 14 residues. Trimming shortened V by 2 bases and J by 0 bases, and 8 bases separated the two germline ends. CDR1 and CDR2 (germline): MNHEY, SVGEGT. The CDR3 DNA sequence: TGTGCCAGCAGTTACGTCAGGAGCTCCTACGAGCAGTACTTC. Encoded protein: CASSYVRSSYEQYF.

The rearrangement uses TRBV5-1 and TRBJ2-3, with 7 bases aligning to TRBD1. V shed 0 bases, J shed 5 bases, and the junction held 6 bases outside the gene matches. The CDR3 loop spans 15 amino acids. Germline CDR1 SGHRS, CDR2 YFSETQ. The CDR3 region has the DNA TGCGCCAGCAGCTTGGCAGGGGGTATCGGAGATACGCAGTATTTT. Its protein is CASSLAGGIGDTQYF.

V and J are TRBV4-1 and TRBJ2-3, with 7 bases matching TRBD2. This CDR3 has 15 residues. The V gene's germline CDR1 is MGHRA and CDR2 YSYEKL. Losses at the gene ends were 5 bases for V and 14 bases for J; bases not matched to a gene: 19. CDR3 sequence reads: CASSFRLAEDRDAYF. The DNA of the CDR3 is TGCGCCAGCAGCTTTCGACTAGCAGAAGACAGAGACGCGTATTTT.

The chain has TRBV12-3 or TRBV12-4 and TRBJ2-5; either TRBD1 or TRBD2 may fit D (5 bases each). The last part of the DNA fits TRBJ2-7 better; the J call may be wrong. The CDR3 covers 14 residues. The CDR3 region is CASSSGAPPYEQYF. In DNA form, the CDR3 reads TGTGCCAGCAGTTCCGGGGCCCCACCCTACGAGCAGTACTTC.

The chain uses TRBV21-1 and TRBJ1-2. TRBV21-1 is a pseudogene locus. The CDR3 is made up of 14 amino acids. DNA for the CDR3: TGTGCCAGCAGCAAAGTACGGCAGAACTATGGCTACACCTTC. Amino acids: CASSKVRQNYGYTF.

This chain links TRBV9 with TRBJ2-1, with 9 bases identical to TRBD1. The CDR3 length is 16 residues. The V gene end was trimmed by 2 bases and the J gene end by 8 bases; junction bases not matched to a gene: 11. CDR1 and CDR2 from the germline V gene are SGDLS and YYNGEE. As DNA, the CDR3 is TGTGCCAGCAGCGTCAGGTCCGGGACAGGGAGCTATGAGCAGTTCTTC. This sequence encodes CASSVRSGTGSYEQFF.

The chain is built from TRBV14 and TRBJ1-1; the D gene is possibly TRBD1 (5 bases). Germline V gene lookup returns CDR1 SGHDN and CDR2 FVKESK. V lost 0 bases to trimming and J lost 4 bases, with 15 bases between them. The CDR3 spans 16 residues. CDR3 amino acids: CASSQEDLGLGTEAFF. CDR3 coding DNA: TGTGCCAGCAGCCAAGAGGATCTGGGGCTGGGCACTGAAGCTTTCTTT.

This clonotype was counted a few times. The DNA is left out, because the CDR3 cannot be placed on it with certainty; the CDR3 is given as TCRdb lists it. V and J are TRBV7-2 and TRBJ1-4; the DNA was not used to check the table's D call, TRBD1. Inclusive of both ends, the CDR3 amounts to 13 amino acids. Germline V gives CDR1 SGHTA, CDR2 FQGNSA. The CDR3 spells CASSLVGTGTPFF.

Here the CDR3 reads CASSPEGAEGYTF. The DNA for the CDR3 is TGTGCCAGCAGCCCCGAGGGGGCAGAGGGCTACACCTTC. The rearrangement uses TRBV7-9 and TRBJ1-2; TRBD1 aligns across 7 bases. The CDR3 loop spans 13 amino acids. V lost 5 bases, J lost 8 bases, and 8 bases stayed unmatched. Looked up from germline, CDR1 is SEHNR and CDR2 is FQNEAQ (reference sequence).

V is TRBV24-1 and J is TRBJ2-1; 13 positions match TRBD2. Per the germline V gene, CDR1 is KGHDR and CDR2 is SFDVKD. V dropped 3 bases and J dropped 3; count of bases not matched to a gene: 4. The CDR3 contains 17 residues. CDR3 coding DNA: TGTGCCACCAGTGATGACACTAGCGGGGGGGGCTACAATGAGCAGTTCTTC. It encodes CATSDDTSGGGYNEQFF.

J is TRBJ2-7 and V is TRBV2; 7 bases agree with TRBD2. Germline lookup yields CDR1 SNHLY and CDR2 FYNNEI. This CDR3 has 14 amino acids. V shed 8 bases and J 2 bases; nucleotides not matched to a gene: 9. The CDR3 loop reads CASLLAETTYEQYF. CDR3 DNA sequence: TGTGCCAGCCTTCTAGCGGAGACAACCTACGAGCAGTACTTC. Full variable domain (outside the CDR3, taken from reference TRBV2 and TRBJ2-7): EPEVTQTPSHQVTQMGQEVILRCVPISNHLYFYWYRQILGQKVEFLVSFYNNEISEKSEIFDDQFSVERPDGSNFTLKIRSTKLEDSAMYFCASLLAETTYEQYFGPGTRLTVT.

This chain uses TRBV25-1 with TRBJ1-2; D gene unclear. V lost 1 base and J 2 bases, leaving 2 bases between the germline ends. Germline V gives CDR1 MGHDK, CDR2 SYGVNS. The length of the CDR3 is 12 residues. CDR3 protein: CASSESNYGYTF. The CDR3 DNA follows: TGTGCCAGCAGTGAATCCAACTATGGCTACACCTTC.

This clonotype was detected a few times. The rearrangement links TRBV2 to TRBJ2-7, with D possibly matching TRBD1 (5 bases). Looked up from germline, CDR1 is SNHLY and CDR2 is FYNNEI. Trimming took off 6 bases at V and 0 bases at J, with 18 bases between the two ends. This CDR3 region has 16 residues. CDR3 sequence reads: CASRNAGSSSSYEQYF. The CDR3 DNA follows: TGTGCCAGCAGAAACGCAGGGTCCTCGAGCTCCTACGAGCAGTACTTC.

This clonotype was detected a few times. The V gene is TRBV7-2, the J gene TRBJ2-3; no clear D. Germline values: CDR1 SGHTA, CDR2 FQGNSA. CDR3 size: 14 residues. Trimming left V 5 bases short and J 6 bases short, with 15 bases between. CDR3 sequence (DNA): TGTGCCAGCAGCCCGTATATGGCTATGGATACGCAGTATTTT. It yields the protein CASSPYMAMDTQYF. The full variable domain, its missing parts supplied by reference TRBV7-2 and TRBJ2-3, is GAGVSQSPSNKVTEKGKDVELRCDPISGHTALYWYRQSLGQGLEFLIYFQGNSAPDKSGLPSDRFSAERTGGSVSTLTIQRTQQEDSAVYLCASSPYMAMDTQYFGPGTRLTVL.

This clonotype showed up just a few times. This rearrangement joins TRBV7-2 to TRBJ2-7; a possible D gene is TRBD2 (7 bases). This CDR3 is built from 16 residues. Germline V lookup: CDR1 SGHTA, CDR2 FQGNSA. V was clipped by 2 bases and J by 3 bases, with 17 bases between them. The CDR3 sequence: CASSLRGGPIYYEQYF. As DNA, the CDR3 is TGTGCCAGCAGCTTAAGGGGGGGCCCTATCTACTACGAGCAGTACTTC. The complete variable domain, with remaining parts taken from reference TRBV7-2 and TRBJ2-7, reads GAGVSQSPSNKVTEKGKDVELRCDPISGHTALYWYRQSLGQGLEFLIYFQGNSAPDKSGLPSDRFSAERTGGSVSTLTIQRTQQEDSAVYLCASSLRGGPIYYEQYFGPGTRLTVT.

This sequence joins TRBV29-1 and TRBJ1-2; D ambiguous. Trimming took off 0 bases at V and 8 bases at J, with 7 bases between the two ends. CDR3 length equals 11 residues. Germline V lookup: CDR1 SQVTM, CDR2 ANQGSEA. The CDR3 nucleotides read TGCAGCGTTGAAGACCCGTACGGCTACACCTTC. It is translated as CSVEDPYGYTF.

The CDR3 here is CSSYSGSLVNEQYF. DNA of the CDR3: TGCAGTTCTTACAGCGGGAGCTTGGTCAATGAGCAGTACTTC. V and J are TRBV20-1 and TRBJ2-5, with 8 bases matching TRBD2. Germline assignment: CDR1 DFQATT and CDR2 SNEGSKA (reference sequence). The CDR3 is 14 amino acids. J gave up 11 bases and V 8 bases, and 19 bases lay outside the gene matches.

The V gene is TRBV12-3 or TRBV12-4, the J gene TRBJ2-3; TRBD1 agrees at 8 bases. The trim removed 10 bases at V and 2 bases at J, leaving 5 bases unmatched. There are 13 residues in the CDR3. This CDR3 reads CATDRDPTDTQYF. The CDR3 nucleotides are TGTGCCACGGACAGGGATCCCACAGATACGCAGTATTTT.

For the CDR3, the DNA is TGCGCCAGCAGCCGCCCCGGGGCTAGCGGGAGCCCAGATACGCAGTATTTT. Protein: CASSRPGASGSPDTQYF. The V call is TRBV5-1, the J call TRBJ2-3, with TRBD2 matching 10 bases. The CDR3 consists of 17 residues. Germline V gene sequence: CDR1 SGHRS, CDR2 YFSETQ. V was clipped by 4 bases and J by 4 bases; unmatched bases: 12.

In this sample, this clonotype turned up a few times. This chain joins TRBV4-1 and TRBJ2-5; D ambiguous. The DNA end is more similar to TRBJ2-7, so the J call may be wrong. Germline CDR1 is MGHRA and CDR2 is YSYEKL. The CDR3 is 14 amino acids. The CDR3 spells CASSQERPSYEQYF. The CDR3 DNA reads TGCGCCAGCAGCCAAGAGAGGCCGTCCTACGAGCAGTACTTC.

The V and J genes are TRBV7-8 and TRBJ1-5; D may be TRBD1 (5 bases). The germline V gene encodes CDR1 SGHVS and CDR2 FQNEAQ. This CDR3 contains 15 residues. Trimming removed 5 bases from V and 0 bases from J, with 11 bases in between. The CDR3 is CASSLGTFSNQPQHF. CDR3 bases: TGTGCCAGCAGCCTCGGGACTTTTAGCAATCAGCCCCAGCATTTT.